This section outlines one T cell receptor (beta chain) sequence together with its context. Its specific antigen is unknown. Qualities for individual bases were not recorded, and no much larger clone is one base off. Other DNA sequences within the sample encode an identical CDR3. The CDR3 holds 16 amino acids from the cysteine to the phenylalanine. The only DNA kept is the CDR3, 48 bases in frame from the first base. Here V drops 6 bases and J drops 0 bases, and the junction holds 11 bases not matched to any gene. From the germline V gene, CDR1 is KGHSH and CDR2 is LQKENI. Library preparation employed the immunoSEQ multiplex PCR assay. TCRdb obtained this table from immuneACCESS and retained in-frame rearrangements with V and J assigned. These tables miss some clones; where compared with another copy, unresolved V genes account for less than half of the shortfall, and the remainder is unexplained. The sample yields about 610,000 clones; roughly 90% were counted once. Approximately 0.011% of the sample is in the top ten clones.

This entry belongs to a study of shared T cell receptors in the human thymus (dated by TCRdb to the early 2020s). About the investigation overall: The study examined how self-reactive, shared T-cell receptor alpha chains are generated in the human thymus.

These data also featured in a second study, about human thymus T cells. The second study, in turn, reports: In Finland, the donors were immunologically healthy infants who were having open corrective cardiac surgery for congenital heart defects. Thymus tissue was obtained as surgical resects removed during corrective cardiac surgery. Usage of V and J gene segments appeared to be biased in both the thymic and the peripheral blood repertoires. The related research reported highly overlapping thymic TCR repertoires among unrelated individuals. TCR alpha and beta repertoires from roughly 8 infant thymus samples and four related peripheral blood samples were characterized in the study. The infant donors were roughly 7 to 244 days old, and the cohort included six or seven males and a couple of females. After being mechanically released from the tissue, thymocytes were kept at -70 degrees C in pellets of about 10-32 million cells. A QIAsymphony instrument was used to extract genomic DNA from frozen cell pellets. TCRB and TCRAD loci were amplified from a standardized quantity of quality-controlled genomic DNA using the immunoSEQ multiplex PCR assay. Amplicons spanned the V(D)J region at a length sufficient to cover the CDR3 and identify V and J genes. The amplicons were sequenced on an Illumina platform via the commercial immunoSEQ service. Primer bias and sequencing errors were corrected as previously described, and TCRAD and TCRB were defined on the basis of the IMGT database. Repertoires were analysed with immunoSEQ Analyzer 3.0 and VDJTools, covering basic statistics, V/J segment usage, diversity estimates, rarefaction and pairwise overlap. Diversity was estimated with Chao1, ChaoE, Efron-Thisted, Shannon and inverse Simpson indices, and also on datasets down-sampled to the smallest sample. Repertoire overlap used strict matching of CDR3 nucleotide sequence, V gene and J gene, with Jaccard-based multidimensional scaling clustering. On average, about 800,000 unique TCRB clonotypes were obtained from thymus samples, compared with about 84,000 from blood samples.

Recombination linked TRBV18 to TRBJ2-7; the central 7 bases match TRBD1. The sample was thymocytes. The sequence was obtained from a boy less than two years old with a congenital heart defect. Donor details come from another sample of the same person, matched by shared clones. CDR3 region: CASSPDLGTASYEQYF. Read as DNA, the sequence is TGTGCCAGCTCGCCCGACCTGGGGACAGCCTCCTACGAGCAGTACTTC.